Each of the 19 T cell receptor beta chains below was sequenced from the same sample in a study of CD8+CD57+ T cells in acquired aplastic anemia. Profiling that covered TCR beta VDJ and CDR3 relied on genomic DNA as its template. TCRdb reprocessed the reads via MiXCR and lists one record per CDR3 protein. The data show 150,000 to 200,000 distinct CDR3 sequences, 48% seen once. Patients sequenced had flow cytometry evidence of CD8+CD57+ cell expansion. Sequenced material: sorted CD4+, CD8+, or CD8+CD57+ T cells (not recorded which) from PBMCs. These receptor sequences come from a human donor with aplastic anemia.

In its sample, this clonotype was seen many times. J is TRBJ1-1 and V is TRBV19; D unresolved. V lost 6 bases and J 2 bases, leaving 4 bases between the germline ends. The CDR3 extends over 11 amino acids. Germline V gene data show CDR1 as LNHDA and CDR2 as SQIVND (reference sequence). The CDR3 region has the DNA TGTGCCAGTAGGCTCAACACTGAAGCTTTCTTT. As protein: CASRLNTEAFF.

There are many counts of this clonotype. This rearrangement joins TRBV5-8 to TRBJ2-7, with TRBD1 identical over 8 bases. The CDR3 covers 14 residues. Per germline, CDR1 SGHTS and CDR2 YDEGEE. J gave up 6 bases and V 6 bases, and 11 bases lay outside the gene matches. This CDR3 is CASTRGQGPGEQYF. CDR3 sequence (DNA): TGTGCCAGCACCCGAGGACAGGGCCCAGGCGAGCAGTACTTC.

This clonotype came up many times. The J gene is TRBJ1-2, the V gene TRBV20-1, with 9 bases aligning to TRBD1. Germline values: CDR1 DFQATT, CDR2 SNEGSKA (reference sequence). The CDR3 is 13 residues long. CDR3 amino acids: CRPPGQGLYGYTF. CDR3 nucleotide sequence: TGCAGGCCCCCGGGACAGGGACTCTATGGCTACACCTTC.

This clonotype was seen more than once but under ten times. J is TRBJ2-2 and V is TRBV2; D call uncertain. Germline values: CDR1 SNHLY, CDR2 FYNNEI. Trimming removed 0 bases from V and 0 bases from J, with 5 bases in between. This CDR3 has 15 residues. Here the CDR3 reads CASSEAEANTGELFF. In nucleotides, the CDR3 is TGTGCCAGCAGTGAAGCTGAGGCGAACACCGGGGAGCTGTTTTTT. The complete variable domain, with remaining parts taken from reference TRBV2 and TRBJ2-2, reads EPEVTQTPSHQVTQMGQEVILRCVPISNHLYFYWYRQILGQKVEFLVSFYNNEISEKSEIFDDQFSVERPDGSNFTLKIRSTKLEDSAMYFCASSEAEANTGELFFGEGSRLTVL.

The chain is built from TRBV7-9 and TRBJ2-7; 8 bases are a match to TRBD1. The CDR3 loop spans 14 amino acids. Germline CDR1 SEHNR, CDR2 FQNEAQ (reference sequence). V was pared by 6 bases and J by 6 bases, with 10 bases of the junction left unmatched. The DNA for the CDR3 is TGTGCCAGCAGACGAGGGCAGGGGGCTTCCGAGCAGTACTTC. It codes for CASRRGQGASEQYF.

In DNA form, the CDR3 reads TGTGCCACCAGTATGACAGGGAGCTGGGACATTCAGTACTTC. It is translated as CATSMTGSWDIQYF. The V call is TRBV15, the J call TRBJ2-4; 7 nucleotides agree with TRBD1. CDR1 and CDR2 from the germline V gene are LNHNV and YYDKDF (reference sequence). The CDR3 is 14 amino acids. With V trimmed by 6 bases and J by 8 bases, 10 bases remained unmatched. Based on the CDR3 plus reference TRBV15 and TRBJ2-4, the full variable domain is DAMVIQNPRYQVTQFGKPVTLSCSQTLNHNVMYWYQQKSSQAPKLLFHYYDKDFNNEADTPDNFQSRRPNTSFCFLDIRSPGLGDTAMYLCATSMTGSWDIQYFGAGTRLSVL.

This clonotype was detected many times. This chain links TRBV12-5 with TRBJ2-7; a weak D match, TRBD2 (5 bases). CDR3 length: 14 residues. Germline V CDR1 and CDR2: LGHNT, FRNRAP. V was cut by 6 bases and J by 5 bases, with 17 bases left in between. Written as DNA, the CDR3 is TGTGCTAGTGGGATCGGGTTCGGGGTGCACGAGCAGTACTTC. It is translated as CASGIGFGVHEQYF. Full variable domain (missing parts from reference TRBV12-5 and TRBJ2-7): DARVTQTPRHKVTEMGQEVTMRCQPILGHNTVFWYRQTMMQGLELLAYFRNRAPLDDSGMPKDRFSAEMPDATLATLKIQPSEPRDSAVYFCASGIGFGVHEQYFGPGTRLTVT.

Ten or more counts support this clonotype. Compared with germline, one end of the junction differs, possibly owing to a read error. The gene calls are TRBV30 and TRBJ1-1, with TRBD1 matching 7 bases. Germline V CDR1 and CDR2: GTSNPN, SVGIG (reference sequence). The CDR3 runs to 12 residues. The DNA for the CDR3 is TGTGCCTGCTTACAGGGGAACCCTGAAGCTTTCTTT. Protein sequence: CACLQGNPEAFF.

This clonotype has ten or more counts. The chain links TRBV7-8 to TRBJ2-5, with TRBD1 matching 10 bases. J was trimmed by 1 base and V by 5 bases; bases with no gene match: 7. CDR3 size: 16 residues. Looked up from germline, CDR1 is SGHVS and CDR2 is FQNEAQ. The CDR3 DNA follows: TGTGCCAGCAGCCCTCCGACAGGGGGCCCCCAAGAGACCCAGTACTTC. Its translation is CASSPPTGGPQETQYF.

The V call is TRBV11-2, the J call TRBJ2-5, with TRBD2 matching 11 bases. Per the germline V gene, CDR1 is SGHAT and CDR2 is FQNNGV. J was trimmed by 3 bases and V by 0 bases; bases with no gene match: 9. This CDR3 spans 18 amino acids. CDR3 amino acids: CASSLEVLAGGRKETQYF. The CDR3 nucleotides are TGTGCCAGCAGCTTAGAAGTCCTAGCGGGGGGCAGGAAAGAGACCCAGTACTTC.

In this sample, this clonotype turned up once. V gene TRBV5-1 combines with J gene TRBJ1-6, with TRBD1 matching over 7 bases. Germline V CDR1 and CDR2: SGHRS, YFSETQ. Unmatched junction bases numbered 17, after V lost 5 bases and J lost 9 bases. The CDR3 contains 17 residues. CDR3 nucleotide sequence: TGCGCCAGCAGGTGGAACCCGAACGACAGGGACCGTTCACCCCTCCACTTT. Translated, it gives CASRWNPNDRDRSPLHF.

The chain recombines TRBV25-1 with TRBJ2-7; 9 bases line up with TRBD1. Per the germline V gene, CDR1 is MGHDK and CDR2 is SYGVNS. V lost 5 bases and J lost 4; bases outside the gene matches: 6. The CDR3 contains 14 residues. CDR3 in amino acids: CASSFSGQGYEQYF. CDR3 nucleotides: TGTGCCAGCAGTTTCTCGGGACAGGGTTACGAGCAGTACTTC.

The sample holds many counts of this clonotype. The rearrangement links TRBV6-5 to TRBJ2-7; 7 bases line up with TRBD2. The germline CDR1 and CDR2 sequences are MNHEY and SVGAGI. The CDR3 consists of 15 residues. The trim removed 5 bases at V and 2 bases at J, leaving 9 bases unmatched. The CDR3 is CASSHRTSEPYEQYF. CDR3 bases: TGTGCCAGCAGTCACCGCACTAGCGAACCCTACGAGCAGTACTTC.

This clonotype appeared a few times. This may come from a read error, since a much larger clone is one base off. This chain links TRBV12-3 or TRBV12-4 with TRBJ2-2, with D unresolved. Deletions cut 4 bases from V and 4 bases from J, with 4 bases between. This CDR3 spans 12 amino acids. The CDR3 bases are TGTGCCAGCAGTTGGCTCACCGGGGAGCTGTTTTTT. Protein product: CASSWLTGELFF.

The chain joins TRBV10-3 to TRBJ1-2; TRBD1 aligns across 7 bases. The length of the CDR3 is 13 residues. V shed 10 bases, J shed 1 base, and the junction held 6 bases outside the gene matches. The V gene's germline CDR1 is ENHRY and CDR2 SYGVKD. CDR3 residues: CATIRDSNYGYTF. The DNA for the CDR3 is TGTGCCACCATCCGGGACAGTAACTATGGCTACACCTTC.

The gene calls are TRBV2 and TRBJ1-2; TRBD1 might be the D (6 bases). Germline values: CDR1 SNHLY, CDR2 FYNNEI. V lost 7 bases and J 4 bases, leaving 16 bases between the germline ends. The CDR3 is 14 residues long. The CDR3 spells CASTIRGESYGYTF. CDR3 DNA: TGTGCCAGCACCATTAGGGGGGAGAGCTATGGCTACACCTTC.

This clonotype occurred a few times. J is TRBJ1-4 and V is TRBV18; 10 bases align to TRBD1. CDR3 length: 16 residues. V was clipped by 6 bases and J by 0 bases; unmatched bases: 4. The germline V gene encodes CDR1 KGHSH and CDR2 LQKENI. The CDR3 region has the DNA TGTGCCAGCTCGTCAGGACAGGGGGCAACTAATGAAAAACTGTTTTTT. Translated: CASSSGQGATNEKLFF.

As concerns this clonotype: At one end, the junction sequence differs from germline, possibly due to a read error. This chain joins TRBV7-9 and TRBJ1-1; D is uncertain. Germline assignment: CDR1 SEHNR and CDR2 FQNEAQ (reference sequence). CDR3 length equals 13 residues. In DNA, the CDR3 is TGTGCCAGCAACTTAATTCAGTACACTGAAGCTTTCTTT. Encoded protein: CASNLIQYTEAFF.

This clonotype appeared many times. This rearrangement joins TRBV2 to TRBJ1-1; possible D gene TRBD1, 6 bases. Germline V CDR1 and CDR2: SNHLY, FYNNEI. The CDR3 is 12 amino acids. Trimming removed 6 bases from V and 10 bases from J, with 15 bases in between. CDR3: CASSVSGAGAFF. The DNA for the CDR3 is TGTGCCAGCAGCGTCTCAGGGGCAGGAGCTTTCTTT.